This entry describes one T cell receptor beta chain. Its antigen is not identified. TCRdb ran MiXCR on the 5' RACE reads and lists one entry per CDR3 protein. Here the sample spans around 240,000 distinct CDR3 sequences, 5.5% to 7% being singletons. This specimen comes from a study of identical twins. This CDR3 contains 14 residues. V dropped 8 bases and J dropped 1 base, with 16 bases sitting between them. Germline V lookup: CDR1 DFQATT, CDR2 SNEGSKA (reference sequence). Broader study findings: Insertions were fewer in abundant cord blood beta clonotypes, whereas memory repertoires showed none of this pattern. Cross-sectional statistics, not tracking of the same donors, supported the conclusions. Twin pairs had excess sharing that was weaker in beta out-of-frame sequences.

This sample was also put to use in a study of yellow fever vaccine responses in identical twins.

This clonotype was sampled from a woman between 18 and 29 years old in good health. The chain uses TRBV20-1 and TRBJ2-3; the D is unclear. The source material was memory (CD45RO+) T cells sorted from blood. CDR3 loop: CSIPRLIRTDTQYF. The CDR3, as DNA: TGCAGTATCCCCCGTCTAATTCGCACAGATACGCAGTATTTT.